This entry lists 7 T cell receptor beta chains sequenced from one sample in a study of T cell responses to AZD1222 COVID-19 vaccine. Sequencing used immunoSEQ multiplex PCR; TCRdb keeps in-frame clones, though not all of them. The table records some 200,000 clones, roughly 93% of them present only once. Sequenced material: peripheral blood, taken on day 0 of AZD1222 vaccination. The receptor set was obtained from an adult in good health.

The chain carries TRBV27 and TRBJ1-1, with D unresolved. The germline V gene has CDR1 MNHEY and CDR2 SMNVEV (reference sequence). CDR3 size: 18 residues. The ends were cut back, 3 bases at V and 3 bases at J, with 23 bases in the middle. CDR3 DNA: TGTGCCAGCAGTTTTTGGGCAGGCTCTTCGGGCCCGGACACTGAAGCTTTCTTT. Translation: CASSFWAGSSGPDTEAFF.

This chain uses TRBV2 with TRBJ2-5; D unresolved. V dropped 6 bases and J dropped 0 bases, with 2 bases sitting between them. CDR1 and CDR2 (germline): SNHLY, FYNNEI. The CDR3 totals 11 residues. Here the CDR3 reads CASRYQETQYF. The CDR3 nucleotides read TGTGCCAGCAGGTACCAAGAGACCCAGTACTTC.

Here the CDR3 reads CASSQELIPGLAGDRKDTQYF. For the CDR3, the DNA is TGTGCCAGCAGCCAAGAACTCATTCCGGGACTAGCGGGGGACAGGAAAGATACGCAGTATTTT. The chain is built from TRBV4-2 and TRBJ2-3; 14 bases agree with TRBD2. The V and J ends lost 0 bases and 5 bases, in that order; junction bases with no gene match: 16. This CDR3 contains 21 residues. Per germline, CDR1 LGHNA and CDR2 YNFKEQ.

The V gene is TRBV6-5, the J gene TRBJ2-5; 7 bases line up with TRBD2. This CDR3 contains 13 residues. V lost 7 bases, J lost 7 bases, and 9 bases stayed unmatched. The germline V gene has CDR1 MNHEY and CDR2 SVGAGI. The CDR3 sequence is CASTSGDGWTQYF. CDR3 bases: TGTGCCAGCACTAGCGGCGACGGCTGGACCCAGTACTTC.

This rearrangement joins TRBV18 to TRBJ1-2, with D perhaps TRBD1 (6 bases). This CDR3 is built from 14 residues. Trimming took off 4 bases at V and 7 bases at J, with 16 bases between the two ends. CDR1 KGHSH and CDR2 LQKENI come from the germline V gene. Written as DNA, the CDR3 is TGTGCCAGCTCACGAACAGGGAATAGGGTTGGCTACACCTTC. It specifies CASSRTGNRVGYTF.

V gene TRBV9 combines with J gene TRBJ2-2; D might be TRBD2 (7 bases). The CDR3 loop spans 15 amino acids. Germline V gene sequence: CDR1 SGDLS, CDR2 YYNGEE. V was clipped by 4 bases and J by 3 bases, with 13 bases between them. For the CDR3, the DNA is TGTGCCAGCAGCAGGGGGACTACGGACACCGGGGAGCTGTTTTTT. Amino acid sequence: CASSRGTTDTGELFF.

The V call is TRBV4-2, the J call TRBJ2-7; 16 positions agree with TRBD2. Germline V CDR1 and CDR2: LGHNA, YNFKEQ. The CDR3 spans 18 residues. V gave up 3 bases and J gave up 9 bases; unmatched junction bases: 14. In DNA form, the CDR3 reads TGTGCCAGCAGCCAGACCGGGACTAGCGGGAGGGCCAACGATTGGCAGTACTTC. Translating it yields CASSQTGTSGRANDWQYF.